The sequence of this T cell receptor (beta chain) was determined in a study of vaccination effects on CD4 cells after COVID-19. Clones were sequenced by immunoSEQ multiplex PCR, and TCRdb holds only the in-frame ones, with some missing. Of around 65,000 clones detected, 60% to 75% appear once; the ten largest clones hold less than 1.5%. As regards this clone: The antigen is not known.

Sequencing was preceded by expansion of antigen-specific CD4+ T cells with viral peptide pools in the ViraFEST assay. Isolating CD4+ T cells followed around nine days of culture. Each person got two doses of an mRNA SARS-CoV-2 vaccine, BNT162b2 or mRNA-1273. The V gene's germline CDR1 is SGHNT and CDR2 YYREEE (reference sequence). With V trimmed by 0 bases and J by 6 bases, 5 bases remained unmatched. This CDR3 has 17 amino acids. The receptor was derived from a human donor who received a COVID-19 vaccine. V gene TRBV5-4 combines with J gene TRBJ2-4; 14 bases line up with TRBD2. Source: CD4+ T cells from PBMCs cultured with HCoV-229E spike peptides, taken after COVID-19 vaccination. The CDR3 bases are TGTGCCAGCAGCTTGGGACTAGCGGGGGGGCTCACAAACATTCAGTACTTC. Residues: CASSLGLAGGLTNIQYF.